The 21 T cell receptor beta chains presented below share a single source sample, sequenced in a study of blood T cell repertoires in COVID-19. Using immunoSEQ multiplex PCR, the repertoire was profiled, and TCRdb retains in-frame clones only, with some absent. The sample carries about 110,000 clones, roughly 81% recorded once. Sequencing used peripheral blood. All receptors derive from a human donor in a cohort sampled during active COVID-19.

This clone was picked up one time. CDR3 amino acids: CASSFGRDLNTGELFF. The CDR3 region has the DNA TGCGCCAGCAGCTTCGGGCGGGACTTGAACACCGGGGAGCTGTTTTTT. V is TRBV5-1 and J is TRBJ2-2; D possibly corresponds to TRBD2 (6 bases). Trimming took 2 bases from V and 1 from J, leaving 12 bases between them. The CDR3 loop spans 16 amino acids. Germline CDR1 and CDR2: SGHRS and YFSETQ.

This rearrangement joins TRBV30 to TRBJ2-3; D not resolved. Germline lookup yields CDR1 GTSNPN and CDR2 SVGIG (reference sequence). CDR3 length: 14 amino acids. V lost 3 bases and J 5 bases, leaving 15 bases between the germline ends. The CDR3 loop is CAWSRVTTKDTQYF. The CDR3 bases are TGTGCCTGGAGCCGGGTCACGACGAAAGATACGCAGTATTTT. Drawing the rest from reference TRBV30 and TRBJ2-3, the complete variable domain is SQTIHQWPATLVQPVGSPLSLECTVEGTSNPNLYWYRQAAGRGLQLLFYSVGIGQISSEVPQNLSASRPQDRQFILSSKKLLLSDSGFYLCAWSRVTTKDTQYFGPGTRLTVL.

The chain recombines TRBV18 with TRBJ2-7; 7 bases match TRBD1. CDR1 is KGHSH and CDR2 is LQKENI in the germline V gene. Trimming took 0 bases from V and 5 from J; bases not matched to a gene: 10. The CDR3 has 16 amino acids. CDR3 in DNA: TGTGCCAGCTCACCACCGAGACAGGGTGTGTCTAACGAGCAGTACTTC. This codes for CASSPPRQGVSNEQYF.

There are many counts of this clone. The chain has TRBV3-1 (or the pseudogene TRBV3-2) and TRBJ2-3, with TRBD2 matching 11 bases. Per germline, CDR1 LGHDT and CDR2 YNNKEL (reference sequence). The CDR3 runs to 17 residues. With V trimmed by 1 base and J by 4 bases, 7 bases remained unmatched. CDR3 region: CASSQVRLAGGPDTQYF. As DNA, the CDR3 is TGTGCCAGCAGCCAAGTTCGGCTAGCGGGAGGCCCAGATACGCAGTATTTT.

The V gene is TRBV7-9, the J gene TRBJ1-1, with TRBD1 matching over 7 bases. V shed 3 bases and J 3 bases; nucleotides not matched to a gene: 7. This CDR3 region has 15 residues. CDR1 and CDR2 (germline): SEHNR, FQNEAQ (reference sequence). CDR3 amino acids: CASSFIRGQHTEAFF. The DNA for the CDR3 is TGTGCCAGCAGCTTCATAAGGGGACAGCACACTGAAGCTTTCTTT.

The chain recombines TRBV2 with TRBJ1-3; the D gene is possibly TRBD1 (5 bases). The CDR3 is made up of 14 amino acids. Deletions cut 4 bases from V and 4 bases from J, with 11 bases between. CDR1 is SNHLY, CDR2 FYNNEI, per germline. DNA of the CDR3: TGTGCCAGCAGTGTTCAGGGTGACGGAAACACCATATATTTT. It translates to CASSVQGDGNTIYF.

The chain uses TRBV4-3 and TRBJ1-1, with D possibly TRBD1 on 6 matching bases. From germline, CDR1 is LGHNA and CDR2 YSLEER. The CDR3 contains 14 residues. The V end was cut by 0 bases, the J end by 3 bases, with 8 bases between. CDR3 residues: CASSQDTGYTEAFF. The CDR3 coding sequence is TGCGCCAGCAGCCAAGATACAGGGTACACTGAAGCTTTCTTT.

This rearrangement joins TRBV6-5 to TRBJ2-4; 7 positions match TRBD2. The J segment lost 4 bases and the V segment lost 6 bases, leaving 9 bases of the junction unmatched. Germline assignment: CDR1 MNHEY and CDR2 SVGAGI. The CDR3 runs 15 residues. CDR3 nucleotide sequence: TGTGCCAGCAGGCGATCCGGGACTAAGAAAAACATTCAGTACTTC. Protein product: CASRRSGTKKNIQYF.

This chain links TRBV30 with TRBJ2-7; D possibly corresponds to TRBD2 (5 bases). The CDR3 sequence is 11 residues long. Trimming took 2 bases from V and 7 from J, leaving 9 bases between them. CDR1 is GTSNPN and CDR2 is SVGIG in the germline V gene (reference sequence). CDR3: CAWSSRGEQYF. Written as DNA, the CDR3 is TGTGCCTGGAGTAGTCGGGGAGAGCAGTACTTC.

The chain couples TRBV6-1 to TRBJ2-4; weak D call: TRBD1 (6 bases). Germline loops: CDR1 MNHNS, CDR2 SASEGT. Trimming removed 0 bases from V and 5 bases from J, with 14 bases in between. This CDR3 is 16 amino acids long. As DNA, the CDR3 is TGTGCCAGCAGTGAAGCTGCGCAGGGGTCCCAAAACATTCAGTACTTC. Translated, it gives CASSEAAQGSQNIQYF.

Details on this clone: A junction end diverges from the germline sequence, so it may reflect a read error. J is TRBJ1-4 and V is TRBV9; D perhaps matches TRBD1 (5 bases). There are 14 residues in the CDR3. The germline gives CDR1 SGDLS, CDR2 YYNGEE. The CDR3, as DNA: TGTGCCAGCAGGGATAGACCAGGGAATGGAAAACTGTTTTTT. As protein: CASRDRPGNGKLFF.

The chain couples TRBV5-4 to TRBJ2-1; TRBD2 matches at 11 bases. V trimming: 3 bases; J trimming: 7 bases; junction bases outside the gene matches: 9. This CDR3 spans 16 amino acids. Per germline, CDR1 SGHNT and CDR2 YYREEE (reference sequence). The CDR3 coding sequence is TGTGCCAGCAGCTCGGGAACTAGCGGGAGTTATAATGAGCAGTTCTTC. Translated, it gives CASSSGTSGSYNEQFF.

This clone showed up many times. The chain links TRBV2 to TRBJ1-1; D is unresolved. In germline, CDR1 is SNHLY, CDR2 FYNNEI. V was cut by 4 bases and J by 0 bases, with 9 bases left in between. The CDR3 spans 14 residues. Here the CDR3 DNA reads TGTGCCAGCAGTGTGACACCCATGAACACTGAAGCTTTCTTT. It translates to CASSVTPMNTEAFF.

This rearrangement joins TRBV6-5 to TRBJ2-6; D is unresolved. CDR1 is MNHEY, CDR2 SVGAGI, per germline. The V end lost 2 bases, the J end lost 2 bases, and 10 bases lay between the germline ends. This CDR3 comprises 16 residues. The CDR3 DNA reads as TGTGCCAGCAGTTACGTTTACAGACCTGGGGCCAACGTCCTGACTTTC. This sequence encodes CASSYVYRPGANVLTF.

The chain combines TRBV6-8 with TRBJ2-1, with D maybe TRBD1 (5 bases). CDR3 length: 15 amino acids. The ends were cut back, 7 bases at V and 5 bases at J, with 18 bases in the middle. Germline CDR1 and CDR2: MNHGY and SAAAGT. The CDR3, as DNA: TGTGCCAGCACTAGAGACAGTTGGACCGACAATGAGCAGTTCTTC. Translating gives CASTRDSWTDNEQFF.

This chain connects TRBV28 to TRBJ1-5, with D possibly TRBD1 on 6 matching bases. The CDR3 is made up of 15 amino acids. Germline CDR1 and CDR2: MDHEN and SYDVKM. V lost 3 bases and J lost 7, with 16 bases in between. The CDR3 spells CASSFPDKGQQPQHF. Written as DNA, the CDR3 is TGTGCCAGCAGTTTTCCCGATAAGGGACAACAGCCCCAGCATTTT.

This chain links TRBV30 with TRBJ1-2; D remains ambiguous. The CDR3 is made up of 15 amino acids. Trimming pared 5 bases from V and 8 bases from J, leaving 24 bases between. Germline V gives CDR1 GTSNPN, CDR2 SVGIG (reference sequence). In nucleotides, the CDR3 is TGTGCCTGGGTCCGGTTGGACTATGGGGTGTCAGGCTACACCTTC. Encoded protein: CAWVRLDYGVSGYTF. Using reference TRBV30 and TRBJ1-2 for the parts outside the CDR3, the full variable domain is SQTIHQWPATLVQPVGSPLSLECTVEGTSNPNLYWYRQAAGRGLQLLFYSVGIGQISSEVPQNLSASRPQDRQFILSSKKLLLSDSGFYLCAWVRLDYGVSGYTFGSGTRLTVV.

This sequence joins TRBV6-4 and TRBJ1-1; D perhaps matches TRBD1 (5 bases). The V end lost 0 bases, the J end lost 11 bases, and 10 bases lay between the germline ends. This CDR3 is 12 amino acids long. CDR1 is MRHNA, CDR2 SNTAGT, per germline. CDR3 nucleotide sequence: TGTGCCAGCAGTGACTCGGGCGGGACTGCTTTCTTT. This codes for CASSDSGGTAFF.

The chain couples TRBV19 to TRBJ1-2; the D is unclear. The CDR3 sequence is 13 residues long. V lost 11 bases and J 6 bases, leaving 19 bases between the germline ends. Germline V gives CDR1 LNHDA, CDR2 SQIVND (reference sequence). The CDR3 DNA sequence: TGTGCCTGCTCCGCGTATCCGAGGGATGGCTACACCTTC. Translating it yields CACSAYPRDGYTF.

This clone was recorded only once. This chain links TRBV2 with TRBJ1-6, with TRBD1 identical over 12 bases. V trimming: 6 bases; J trimming: 10 bases; junction bases outside the gene matches: 1. From germline, CDR1 is SNHLY and CDR2 FYNNEI. This CDR3 is built from 13 residues. CDR3 residues: CASRGTGGSPLHF. The CDR3 DNA reads TGTGCCAGCAGAGGGACAGGGGGCTCACCCCTCCACTTT. The full variable domain, its missing parts supplied by reference TRBV2 and TRBJ1-6, is EPEVTQTPSHQVTQMGQEVILRCVPISNHLYFYWYRQILGQKVEFLVSFYNNEISEKSEIFDDQFSVERPDGSNFTLKIRSTKLEDSAMYFCASRGTGGSPLHFGNGTRLTVT.

This clone was detected a few times. This chain connects TRBV30 to TRBJ2-7; TRBD2 matches at 8 bases. This CDR3 has 14 amino acids. The V segment lost 2 bases and the J segment 4 bases; nucleotides outside the gene matches: 7. In germline, CDR1 is GTSNPN, CDR2 SVGIG (reference sequence). Here the CDR3 reads CAWSITSGPYEQYF. The CDR3 region has the DNA TGTGCCTGGAGTATCACTAGCGGACCATACGAGCAGTACTTC.